A single sample is the source of the 17 T cell receptor beta chains below, sequenced in a study of spatial heterogeneity in lung cancer. Time point given: sample taken at primary tumor resection. Unsorted tumor, nontumor lung tissue or cryopreserved PBMC supplied the whole RNA. Via MiXCR, TCRdb re-called the 5' RACE reads, giving one row per CDR3 protein. The sample contains 5,000 to 5,500 distinct CDR3 sequences, 34% of which appear only once. The sample was PBMCs, taken at surgery. These receptors originate from a female donor with early-stage non-small cell lung cancer.

This clonotype is termed medium-sized. Little can be read into the size of this beta chain, an off-target read in a library designed for alpha chains. The gene calls are TRBV6-5 and TRBJ2-3; TRBD2 is a possible D gene (5 bases). The ends were cut back, 0 bases at V and 4 bases at J, with 11 bases in the middle. The CDR3 is 15 amino acids. The germline CDR1 and CDR2 sequences are MNHEY and SVGAGI. The CDR3 loop is CASSYSEGLADTQYF. CDR3 coding DNA: TGTGCCAGCAGTTACTCCGAGGGATTGGCAGATACGCAGTATTTT.

This clonotype is medium-sized by share. This beta chain represents an off-target read in a library built for alpha chains; its size is of limited meaning. This chain uses TRBV20-1 with TRBJ2-5; 10 bases are a match to TRBD2. V lost 6 bases, J lost 2 bases, and 6 bases stayed unmatched. Looked up from germline, CDR1 is DFQATT and CDR2 is SNEGSKA (reference sequence). The CDR3 is 14 residues long. The CDR3 DNA follows: TGCAGTGCAACCCGGACTAGCGGTCAAGAGACCCAGTACTTC. The encoded protein is CSATRTSGQETQYF.

Turning to this clonotype: Since it is a stray read in a library aimed at alpha chains, this beta chain has a size that is not meaningful. The gene calls are TRBV29-1 and TRBJ2-7, with 7 bases that match TRBD2. The CDR3 is made up of 14 amino acids. The ends lost 7 bases at V and 3 bases at J; junction bases unmatched: 12. Germline CDR1 and CDR2: SQVTM and ANQGSEA. The CDR3 DNA follows: TGCAGCGCCCAACGGGGCGGGGGAAACTACGAGCAGTACTTC. This encodes CSAQRGGGNYEQYF.

This clonotype was observed a few times. Found in a library prepared for alpha chains, this beta chain is an off-target read, and its abundance has little meaning. V and J are TRBV29-1 and TRBJ2-5, with a tentative D call TRBD1 (5 bases). The CDR3 sequence is 13 residues long. V lost 6 bases and J 3 bases, leaving 14 bases between the germline ends. Looked up from germline, CDR1 is SQVTM and CDR2 is ANQGSEA. The CDR3 region has the DNA TGCAGCGTACATCTCACAGGAAAAGAGACCCAGTACTTC. Residues: CSVHLTGKETQYF.

Comment on this clonotype: Being off target in a library aimed at alpha chains, this beta chain has a size of little meaning. This chain uses TRBV28 with TRBJ2-7; tentatively, D is TRBD1 (5 bases). V gave up 5 bases and J gave up 2 bases, with 13 bases separating them. Germline V gene sequence: CDR1 MDHEN, CDR2 SYDVKM. CDR3 length equals 14 residues. CDR3 region: CASSQSPDTYEQYF. The DNA of the CDR3 is TGTGCCAGCAGTCAAAGTCCGGACACCTACGAGCAGTACTTC.

In the case of this clonotype: The library was prepared for alpha chains; this beta chain is a stray read, so its frequency means little. The chain carries TRBV3-1 and TRBJ2-3, with TRBD1 as a possible D gene (6 bases). The ends were cut back, 4 bases at V and 5 bases at J, with 10 bases in the middle. Germline CDR1 LGHDT, CDR2 YNNKEL (reference sequence). The length of the CDR3 is 13 residues. The CDR3 coding sequence is TGTGCCAGCAGCCCCAGGACAGAAGATACGCAGTATTTT. The encoded protein is CASSPRTEDTQYF.

This clonotype was seen only a few times. For a library built for alpha chains, this beta chain is a stray read; little rests on its size. The chain has TRBV28 and TRBJ2-7; weak D call: TRBD1 (7 bases). CDR1 and CDR2 from the germline V gene are MDHEN and SYDVKM. CDR3 size: 14 residues. The germline V and J ends were trimmed by 3 bases and 3 bases, with 12 bases remaining between them. In nucleotides, the CDR3 is TGTGCCAGCAGTTTGGCGGGACAGCTCTACGAGCAGTACTTC. Its translation is CASSLAGQLYEQYF.

In its sample, this clonotype was seen a few times. Because the library targeted alpha chains, this beta chain is an off-target read whose size means little. The chain has TRBV29-1 and TRBJ2-7; TRBD1 might be the D (5 bases). Trimming removed 4 bases from V and 4 bases from J, with 8 bases in between. The V gene's germline CDR1 is SQVTM and CDR2 ANQGSEA. The CDR3 loop spans 11 amino acids. Here the CDR3 reads CSVAGLYEQYF. In DNA, the CDR3 is TGCAGCGTTGCAGGGTTGTACGAGCAGTACTTC.

As to this clonotype: For a library built for alpha chains, this beta chain is a stray read; little rests on its size. V and J are TRBV20-1 and TRBJ2-4, with D possibly TRBD1 on 5 matching bases. From germline, CDR1 is DFQATT and CDR2 SNEGSKA (reference sequence). This CDR3 contains 13 residues. Trimming removed 6 bases at V and 5 bases at J, with 14 bases between. The CDR3 DNA sequence: TGCAGTGCCCCCGGACAAGGGGAAAACATTCAGTACTTC. It translates to CSAPGQGENIQYF.

Concerning this clonotype itself: Within a library made for alpha chains, this beta chain is off target, and its count is uninformative. The genes are TRBV27 and TRBJ2-3, with 13 nucleotides matching TRBD2. This CDR3 is built from 16 residues. V trimming: 8 bases; J trimming: 5 bases; junction bases outside the gene matches: 10. Germline V gene sequence: CDR1 MNHEY, CDR2 SMNVEV (reference sequence). The CDR3 reads CASASFTSGGGDTQYF. The CDR3 bases are TGTGCCAGCGCCTCATTCACTAGCGGGGGGGGAGATACGCAGTATTTT.

This clonotype showed up just a few times. This beta chain is off target for a library built for alpha chains, so its abundance means little. The gene calls are TRBV6-2 or TRBV6-3 and TRBJ2-1, with D hard to call. Germline CDR1 MNHEY, CDR2 SVGEGT. The CDR3 is 11 residues long. Trimming took 2 bases from V and 8 from J, leaving 4 bases between them. CDR3 in amino acids: CASSYPHEQFF. The CDR3 DNA follows: TGTGCCAGCAGTTACCCCCATGAGCAGTTCTTC.

Remarks on this clonotype: For a library built for alpha chains, this beta chain is a stray read; little rests on its size. The chain couples TRBV9 to TRBJ2-3; possible D gene TRBD2, 5 bases. CDR3 length equals 13 residues. CDR1 and CDR2 (germline): SGDLS, YYNGEE. V lost 0 bases, J lost 4 bases, and 6 bases lay in between. In nucleotides, the CDR3 is TGTGCCAGCAGCGTAGTCGGGGCAGATACGCAGTATTTT. Translation: CASSVVGADTQYF.

This clonotype has a handful of counts. This beta chain is an unintended read in a library built for alpha chains; its size means little. DNA for the CDR3: TGTGCCAGCGCCGGTACCCTCCCCTACGAGCAGTACTTC. Protein sequence: CASAGTLPYEQYF. The chain links TRBV11-2 to TRBJ2-7; D is unclear. The CDR3 totals 13 residues. The germline V and J ends were trimmed by 8 bases and 2 bases, with 13 bases remaining between them. Germline assignment: CDR1 SGHAT and CDR2 FQNNGV.

Comments on this clonotype: Found in a library prepared for alpha chains, this beta chain is an off-target read, and its abundance has little meaning. J is TRBJ1-6 and V is TRBV3-1; D is unclear. The germline CDR1 and CDR2 sequences are LGHDT and YNNKEL (reference sequence). The CDR3 contains 15 residues. V was shortened by 4 bases and J by 5 bases, with 12 bases between the two germline ends. The CDR3 loop is CASSRNTINNSPLHF. The CDR3, as DNA: TGTGCCAGCAGCCGTAATACCATCAATAATTCACCCCTCCACTTT.

A word on this clonotype: For a library built for alpha chains, this beta chain is a stray read; little rests on its size. The CDR3 DNA reads as TGTGCCAGCAGCCAAAACAGGGCACGTCAGCCCCAGCATTTT. This sequence encodes CASSQNRARQPQHF. The chain combines TRBV28 with TRBJ1-5; tentatively, D is TRBD1 (6 bases). The V gene's germline CDR1 is MDHEN and CDR2 SYDVKM. The germline V and J ends were trimmed by 6 bases and 6 bases, with 15 bases remaining between them. The CDR3 length is 14 residues.

This clonotype was counted between two and nine times. Since the library was made to target alpha chains, this beta chain is a stray read and its abundance is not meaningful. The CDR3 DNA sequence: TGCGCCAGCAGCCAAGATCCCGCGGCGGAGAACACCGGGGAGCTGTTTTTT. Protein sequence: CASSQDPAAENTGELFF. The chain links TRBV4-3 to TRBJ2-2; D call uncertain. The V gene's germline CDR1 is LGHNA and CDR2 YSLEER. The CDR3 contains 17 residues. V lost 0 bases and J lost 1, with 12 bases in between.

About this clonotype itself: The library was prepared for alpha chains; this beta chain is a stray read, so its frequency means little. The rearrangement links TRBV29-1 to TRBJ2-1, with TRBD2 identical over 7 bases. The CDR3 extends over 12 amino acids. The V gene's germline CDR1 is SQVTM and CDR2 ANQGSEA. The V and J ends lost 4 bases and 4 bases, in that order; junction bases with no gene match: 1. CDR3 bases: TGCAGCGTTGGGGGGGGATACAATGAGCAGTTCTTC. It yields the protein CSVGGGYNEQFF.